The 26 T cell receptor beta chains below come from one sample, sequenced in a study of T cells in Graves' hyperthyroidism and ophthalmopathy. Amplified TCR beta CDR3 regions derived from RNA transcripts. When the TCR CDR3 underwent first-round RT-PCR, the HTBI primer set was used. TCRdb re-called the multiplex PCR reads through MiXCR, storing one row per CDR3 protein. The sample comprises more than 350,000 distinct CDR3 sequences, around 15% of which are singletons, and roughly 19% rests with the top ten. What was sequenced was blood. The receptor set was obtained from a woman between 55 and 75 years old with Graves' ophthalmopathy.

This clonotype was seen ten or more times. The chain couples TRBV10-3 to TRBJ2-1; 8 bases fit TRBD1. Per the germline V gene, CDR1 is ENHRY and CDR2 is SYGVKD. Trimming at V came to 10 bases and at J to 7 bases, leaving 9 bases not matched to a gene. The CDR3 covers 13 residues. CDR3 coding DNA: TGTGCCACCACCGGACAGGGTTCGAATGAGCAGTTCTTC. It specifies CATTGQGSNEQFF.

Points on this clonotype: This sequence may be a read error, since a much larger clone differs from it by one base. V is TRBV2 and J is TRBJ1-2; TRBD1 is a possible D gene (6 bases). This CDR3 spans 13 amino acids. Germline assignment: CDR1 SNHLY and CDR2 FYNNEI. The CDR3 is CACSISGAGGYTF. For the CDR3, the DNA is TGTGCCTGCAGTATCTCAGGGGCGGGCGGCTACACCTTC.

Ten or more counts support this clonotype. The chain recombines TRBV7-9 with TRBJ1-2; TRBD1 matches at 7 bases. The CDR3 covers 17 residues. After removal of 2 bases from V and 10 bases from J, the junction contained 19 bases not matched to a gene. Germline CDR1 is SEHNR and CDR2 is FQNEAQ (reference sequence). CDR3: CASSLLPAAAGGVDYTF. The CDR3 DNA is TGTGCCAGCAGCTTATTACCCGCGGCGGCAGGGGGTGTTGACTACACCTTC.

A word on this clonotype: This may be a read error: a much more frequent sequence differs by one nucleotide. J is TRBJ2-5 and V is TRBV20-1; 9 bases are a match to TRBD2. TRBJ2-1 matches the DNA end more closely, so the J call is doubtful. Germline lookup yields CDR1 DFQATT and CDR2 SNEGSKA (reference sequence). This CDR3 is 15 amino acids long. The CDR3, as DNA: TGCAGTAACCCGGCCCTAGCGGGACCCGAGGGGACCCAGTTCTTC. Translating it yields CSNPALAGPEGTQFF.

This clonotype was picked up a small number of times. The chain joins TRBV5-6 to TRBJ2-2; D might be TRBD1 (6 bases). The germline V gene has CDR1 SGHDT and CDR2 YYEEEE. The CDR3 contains 14 residues. Trimming cost V 4 bases and J 6 bases, with 13 bases left between them. DNA for the CDR3: TGTGCCAGCAGCGCCACAGGGTCGGCCGGGGAGCTGTTTTTT. Its translation is CASSATGSAGELFF.

This clonotype was seen a handful of times. The J gene is TRBJ2-1, the V gene TRBV12-3 or TRBV12-4; 12 bases line up with TRBD2. The trim removed 8 bases at V and 4 bases at J, leaving 12 bases unmatched. The CDR3 sequence is 17 residues long. The chain's CDR3 is CASQKTSGSAPYNEQFF. As DNA, the CDR3 is TGTGCCAGCCAGAAGACTAGCGGGAGCGCTCCTTACAATGAGCAGTTCTTC.

In its sample, this clonotype was seen many times. This chain connects TRBV3-1 to TRBJ2-5; D gene uncertain. This CDR3 contains 15 residues. V was trimmed by 4 bases and J by 1 base, leaving 13 bases between them. Germline CDR1 and CDR2: LGHDT and YNNKEL (reference sequence). CDR3 sequence reads: CASSPQSVTQETQYF. In nucleotides, the CDR3 is TGTGCCAGCAGCCCTCAATCGGTGACCCAAGAGACCCAGTACTTC.

This clonotype occurred many times. The genes are TRBV12-5 and TRBJ2-7; D unclear. The germline V gene encodes CDR1 LGHNT and CDR2 FRNRAP. V was shortened by 0 bases and J by 5 bases, with 5 bases between the two germline ends. The CDR3 has 12 residues. CDR3 sequence reads: CASGLVGNEQYF. The CDR3 DNA reads as TGTGCTAGTGGTTTGGTAGGGAACGAGCAGTACTTC. Complete variable domain (other parts from reference TRBV12-5 and TRBJ2-7): DARVTQTPRHKVTEMGQEVTMRCQPILGHNTVFWYRQTMMQGLELLAYFRNRAPLDDSGMPKDRFSAEMPDATLATLKIQPSEPRDSAVYFCASGLVGNEQYFGPGTRLTVT.

This chain connects TRBV6-1 to TRBJ2-5; 7 bases match TRBD2. V was pared by 6 bases and J by 4 bases, with 8 bases of the junction left unmatched. This CDR3 comprises 14 residues. Looked up from germline, CDR1 is MNHNS and CDR2 is SASEGT. For the CDR3, the DNA is TGTGCCAGCAGCCGGGGCGCGGGAGTAGAGACCCAGTACTTC. Protein sequence: CASSRGAGVETQYF.

This clonotype was detected many times. The J gene is TRBJ2-1, the V gene TRBV11-2; 10 bases fit TRBD2. CDR1 SGHAT and CDR2 FQNNGV come from the germline V gene. With 5 bases clipped from V and 7 bases from J, the junction kept 8 bases outside the gene matches. CDR3 size: 15 residues. The CDR3 here is CASSPSGRAENEQFF. CDR3 DNA sequence: TGTGCCAGCAGCCCCAGCGGGAGGGCTGAAAATGAGCAGTTCTTC.

The rearrangement uses TRBV10-3 and TRBJ1-3; 7 nucleotides align to TRBD1. V shed 7 bases, J shed 8 bases, and the junction held 11 bases outside the gene matches. The CDR3 runs to 14 residues. Germline V CDR1 and CDR2: ENHRY, SYGVKD. CDR3 loop: CAIKSPTGRDTIYF. Here the CDR3 DNA reads TGTGCCATCAAATCGCCGACAGGGAGGGACACCATATATTTT.

This clonotype came up many times. J is TRBJ2-2 and V is TRBV27; either TRBD1 or TRBD2 may supply D (5 bases each). The CDR3 extends over 15 amino acids. V was shortened by 4 bases and J by 0 bases, with 9 bases between the two germline ends. Germline V CDR1 and CDR2: MNHEY, SMNVEV (reference sequence). DNA of the CDR3: TGTGCCAGCAGTTCCTGGGGGACGAACACCGGGGAGCTGTTTTTT. Translating gives CASSSWGTNTGELFF.

The V call is TRBV6-4, the J call TRBJ2-1, with 7 bases fitting TRBD2. J was trimmed by 7 bases and V by 8 bases; bases with no gene match: 11. Germline CDR1 and CDR2: MRHNA and SNTAGT. The CDR3 runs 14 residues. CDR3: CASPDSGEGNEQFF. The CDR3 region has the DNA TGTGCCAGCCCAGACTCGGGGGAGGGAAATGAGCAGTTCTTC.

This clonotype was observed at least ten times. The genes are TRBV9 and TRBJ1-2, with D possibly being TRBD1 (5 bases). This CDR3 spans 13 amino acids. Trimming stripped 4 bases from V and 3 bases from J, with 10 bases between. Germline V gene data show CDR1 as SGDLS and CDR2 as YYNGEE. In DNA form, the CDR3 reads TGTGCCAGCAGCTTTGGGACGGACTATGGCTACACCTTC. Residues: CASSFGTDYGYTF.

V is TRBV24-1 and J is TRBJ2-7; the match to TRBD1 covers 8 bases. Germline V gene sequence: CDR1 KGHDR, CDR2 SFDVKD. V lost 3 bases and J lost 7; bases outside the gene matches: 10. The CDR3 contains 15 residues. The CDR3 is CATSDLRQGRWEQYF. The CDR3 DNA reads as TGTGCCACCAGTGATCTACGACAGGGGCGGTGGGAGCAGTACTTC.

This clonotype was detected many times. The chain joins TRBV11-2 to TRBJ1-1; the match to TRBD1 covers 7 bases. The ends lost 2 bases at V and 4 bases at J; junction bases unmatched: 4. The CDR3 extends over 14 amino acids. Germline V gene lookup returns CDR1 SGHAT and CDR2 FQNNGV. CDR3 residues: CASSLLGGPTEAFF. In nucleotides, the CDR3 is TGTGCCAGCAGCTTATTAGGGGGCCCCACTGAAGCTTTCTTT. The whole variable domain, filled in from reference TRBV11-2 and TRBJ1-1, reads EAGVAQSPRYKIIEKRQSVAFWCNPISGHATLYWYQQILGQGPKLLIQFQNNGVVDDSQLPKDRFSAERLKGVDSTLKIQPAKLEDSAVYLCASSLLGGPTEAFFGQGTRLTVV.

Ten or more counts support this clonotype. The chain combines TRBV11-2 with TRBJ2-1, with TRBD2 matching 8 bases. The CDR3 is made up of 17 amino acids. Germline CDR1 is SGHAT and CDR2 is FQNNGV. With V trimmed by 0 bases and J by 0 bases, 4 bases remained unmatched. The CDR3 nucleotides are TGTGCCAGCAGCTTAGATCAGAGCGGGAGCTCCTACAATGAGCAGTTCTTC. Translated: CASSLDQSGSSYNEQFF.

This clonotype showed up just a few times. V is TRBV14 and J is TRBJ2-3; no clear D. Germline CDR1 and CDR2: SGHDN and FVKESK. CDR3 length equals 13 residues. V was cut by 0 bases and J by 5 bases, with 6 bases left in between. The CDR3 spells CASSQEGGDTQYF. The CDR3 bases are TGTGCCAGCAGCCAAGAAGGCGGAGATACGCAGTATTTT.

This clonotype was seen at least ten times. This rearrangement joins TRBV7-8 to TRBJ2-3, with TRBD1 identical over 7 bases. The V and J ends lost 4 bases and 3 bases, in that order; junction bases with no gene match: 10. The CDR3 covers 16 residues. Germline V gene data show CDR1 as SGHVS and CDR2 as FQNEAQ. Here the CDR3 DNA reads TGTGCCAGCAGCTCACTTCAGGGGGTCCTAACAGATACGCAGTATTTT. Amino acid sequence: CASSSLQGVLTDTQYF.

This clonotype was seen a handful of times. This chain uses TRBV12-3 or TRBV12-4 with TRBJ2-7; TRBD2 matches at 7 bases. Losses at the gene ends were 2 bases for V and 7 bases for J; bases not matched to a gene: 8. There are 14 residues in the CDR3. This CDR3 reads CASSLQAGTGEQYF. CDR3 DNA sequence: TGTGCCAGCAGTTTACAAGCGGGAACGGGGGAGCAGTACTTC.

The J gene is TRBJ2-7, the V gene TRBV19; D call uncertain. This CDR3 has 15 amino acids. The V end was cut by 10 bases, the J end by 7 bases, with 26 bases between. The V gene's germline CDR1 is LNHDA and CDR2 SQIVND (reference sequence). For the CDR3, the DNA is TGTGCCACTCAAGATCCGGGCCGGGTATCGGGTGAGCAGTACTTC. It is translated as CATQDPGRVSGEQYF.

This clonotype was counted many times. The gene calls are TRBV9 and TRBJ2-1; TRBD2 is a possible D gene (5 bases). The CDR3 runs to 12 residues. Germline lookup yields CDR1 SGDLS and CDR2 YYNGEE. Trimming left V 0 bases short and J 10 bases short, with 8 bases between. CDR3 loop: CASSVGRGEQFF. DNA for the CDR3: TGTGCCAGCAGCGTAGGTAGAGGGGAGCAGTTCTTC.

This clonotype was seen ten or more times. The rearrangement joins TRBV14 to TRBJ1-2, with TRBD1 matching over 7 bases. Trimming took 3 bases from V and 8 from J; bases not matched to a gene: 9. CDR1 and CDR2 (germline): SGHDN, FVKESK. This CDR3 comprises 14 residues. This CDR3 reads CASSQAGGHEGYTF. CDR3 nucleotides: TGTGCCAGCAGCCAGGCAGGGGGTCATGAAGGCTACACCTTC. The full variable domain, in which reference TRBV14 and TRBJ1-2 provide the parts outside the CDR3, is EAGVTQFPSHSVIEKGQTVTLRCDPISGHDNLYWYRRVMGKEIKFLLHFVKESKQDESGMPNNRFLAERTGGTYSTLKVQPAELEDSGVYFCASSQAGGHEGYTFGSGTRLTVV.

In its sample, this clonotype was seen many times. The chain joins TRBV20-1 to TRBJ2-6; D remains ambiguous. V was pared by 5 bases and J by 2 bases, with 10 bases between. Germline CDR1 is DFQATT and CDR2 is SNEGSKA (reference sequence). CDR3 length: 14 amino acids. The CDR3 loop is CSAWDSAGANVLTF. CDR3 nucleotide sequence: TGCAGTGCTTGGGATTCCGCTGGGGCCAACGTCCTGACTTTC.

The chain joins TRBV28 to TRBJ1-2, with D perhaps TRBD1 (5 bases). Per the germline V gene, CDR1 is MDHEN and CDR2 is SYDVKM. The CDR3 length is 15 residues. The V end lost 7 bases, the J end lost 4 bases, and 19 bases lay between the germline ends. The CDR3: CASNSPQGNRYGYTF. CDR3 sequence (DNA): TGTGCCAGCAATTCACCCCAGGGCAACCGCTATGGCTACACCTTC.

This clonotype was seen more than once but under ten times. The chain carries TRBV6-1 and TRBJ1-6, with a tentative D call TRBD1 (6 bases). Between the trimmed V and J ends, which lost 5 bases and 8 bases, there was a span of 13 bases. This CDR3 has 14 amino acids. Germline V gene lookup returns CDR1 MNHNS and CDR2 SASEGT. The chain's CDR3 is CASSNRVIDSPLHF. In DNA form, the CDR3 reads TGTGCCAGCAGTAACAGGGTTATTGATTCACCCCTCCACTTT.